Below, 23 T cell receptor beta chains from the same sample are listed, as sequenced in a study of blood T cell repertoires in COVID-19. TCRdb keeps only in-frame clones here, not all; method: immunoSEQ multiplex PCR. This sample has under 200,000 clones, with about 86% found just once. Sequenced material: peripheral blood. The receptors shown here come from a man aged 55 to 70 with acute or convalescent COVID-19.

This chain joins TRBV28 and TRBJ1-5; D is undetermined. The V gene lost 10 bases and the J gene lost 4 bases, with 5 bases spanning the gap. CDR1 is MDHEN, CDR2 SYDVKM, per germline. This CDR3 has 10 residues. CDR3 sequence: CATANQPQHF. The CDR3 region has the DNA TGTGCCACTGCGAATCAGCCCCAGCATTTT.

The sample holds one count of this clone. This chain uses TRBV2 with TRBJ1-5; TRBD1 matches at 8 bases. The CDR3 extends over 15 amino acids. CDR1 SNHLY and CDR2 FYNNEI come from the germline V gene. Trimming took 7 bases from V and 7 from J; bases not matched to a gene: 12. This CDR3 is CASTTGTGTGQPQHF. CDR3 coding DNA: TGTGCCAGCACAACCGGGACAGGAACTGGGCAGCCCCAGCATTTT.

V gene TRBV10-3 combines with J gene TRBJ2-2; 8 bases line up with TRBD1. Losses at the gene ends were 0 bases for V and 6 bases for J; bases not matched to a gene: 6. Germline CDR1 and CDR2: ENHRY and SYGVKD. This CDR3 contains 16 residues. The CDR3 here is CAISESTDREAGELFF. The CDR3 nucleotides are TGTGCCATCAGTGAGTCGACGGACAGGGAGGCCGGGGAGCTGTTTTTT.

The genes are TRBV5-5 and TRBJ1-2; the D is unclear. The germline V gene encodes CDR1 SGHKS and CDR2 YYEKEE (reference sequence). V was trimmed by 0 bases and J by 0 bases, leaving 9 bases between them. The CDR3 is made up of 15 amino acids. The DNA of the CDR3 is TGTGCCAGCAGCTTGGGACTGCTGCCTAACTATGGCTACACCTTC. It is translated as CASSLGLLPNYGYTF.

Comment on this clone: This same CDR3 is encoded by further DNA sequences in the sample. The V and J genes are TRBV5-1 and TRBJ2-2, with 7 bases fitting TRBD2. The V gene end was trimmed by 0 bases and the J gene end by 1 base; junction bases not matched to a gene: 3. The length of the CDR3 is 16 residues. Germline values: CDR1 SGHRS, CDR2 YFSETQ. The chain's CDR3 is CASSLGLAGNTGELFF. Here the CDR3 DNA reads TGCGCCAGCAGCTTGGGGTTAGCGGGGAACACCGGGGAGCTGTTTTTT. Supplemented by reference TRBV5-1 and TRBJ2-2, the full variable domain reads KAGVTQTPRYLIKTRGQQVTLSCSPISGHRSVSWYQQTPGQGLQFLFEYFSETQRNKGNFPGRFSGRQFSNSRSEMNVSTLELGDSALYLCASSLGLAGNTGELFFGEGSRLTVL.

This clone has a handful of counts. This chain connects TRBV28 to TRBJ1-5, with TRBD1 matching over 7 bases. The CDR3 contains 14 residues. After removal of 8 bases from V and 3 bases from J, the junction contained 7 bases not matched to a gene. Germline V CDR1 and CDR2: MDHEN, SYDVKM. The CDR3: CASAGQKFNQPQHF. In DNA, the CDR3 is TGTGCCAGCGCGGGACAGAAGTTCAATCAGCCCCAGCATTTT. The complete variable domain, with remaining parts taken from reference TRBV28 and TRBJ1-5, reads DVKVTQSSRYLVKRTGEKVFLECVQDMDHENMFWYRQDPGLGLRLIYFSYDVKMKEKGDIPEGYSVSREKKERFSLILESASTNQTSMYLCASAGQKFNQPQHFGDGTRLSIL.

The V call is TRBV20-1, the J call TRBJ1-6; 12 bases align to TRBD1. Trimming took 3 bases from V and 7 from J; bases not matched to a gene: 4. CDR1 is DFQATT, CDR2 SNEGSKA, per germline (reference sequence). There are 15 residues in the CDR3. CDR3: CSASWDRGHNSPLHF. Written as DNA, the CDR3 is TGCAGTGCTAGTTGGGACAGGGGGCACAATTCACCCCTCCACTTT.

The genes are TRBV2 and TRBJ1-1; 8 positions match TRBD1. This CDR3 region has 16 residues. The V segment lost 5 bases and the J segment 1 base; nucleotides outside the gene matches: 9. Germline V lookup: CDR1 SNHLY, CDR2 FYNNEI. CDR3 loop: CASSPRRQGRNTEAFF. In DNA form, the CDR3 reads TGTGCCAGCAGTCCTCGTCGACAGGGGCGGAACACTGAAGCTTTCTTT.

This clone appeared a few times. This chain links TRBV5-1 with TRBJ1-2; 10 nucleotides line up with TRBD1. The junction had 6 bases not matched to a gene; V was cut back by 4 bases and J by 6 bases. Germline lookup yields CDR1 SGHRS and CDR2 YFSETQ. CDR3 length: 14 residues. CDR3 amino acids: CASSPRQGADGYTF. The CDR3 DNA reads TGCGCCAGCAGCCCTCGACAGGGGGCGGATGGCTACACCTTC.

The table lists this clone with a few counts. This specimen includes other DNA sequences encoding the same CDR3. The rearrangement uses TRBV5-1 and TRBJ2-5, with unresolved D. In germline, CDR1 is SGHRS, CDR2 YFSETQ. This CDR3 has 13 residues. V was cut by 0 bases and J by 2 bases, with 5 bases left in between. The CDR3 loop is CASSLGQQETQYF. CDR3 DNA sequence: TGCGCCAGCAGCTTGGGCCAGCAAGAGACCCAGTACTTC.

The genes are TRBV6-5 and TRBJ1-5, with 10 bases that match TRBD1. V lost 7 bases to trimming and J lost 3 bases; unmatched junction nucleotides: 6. CDR3 length equals 15 residues. Looked up from germline, CDR1 is MNHEY and CDR2 is SVGAGI. The CDR3 nucleotides are TGTGCCAGCAAGACAGGGGGCTTTACCAATCAGCCCCAGCATTTT. It codes for CASKTGGFTNQPQHF.

V usage is TRBV15 and J usage is TRBJ1-1; possible D gene TRBD1, 5 bases. The CDR3 has 13 amino acids. CDR1 and CDR2 from the germline V gene are LNHNV and YYDKDF (reference sequence). Trimming left V 4 bases short and J 5 bases short, with 11 bases between. As DNA, the CDR3 is TGTGCCACCAGCACCAGAAGGGGTACTGAAGCTTTCTTT. It specifies CATSTRRGTEAFF.

J is TRBJ1-4 and V is TRBV4-1, with a tentative D call TRBD1 (5 bases). Germline CDR1 MGHRA, CDR2 YSYEKL. The V and J ends lost 3 bases and 3 bases respectively, with 17 bases between them. The CDR3 length is 17 residues. CDR3 nucleotides: TGCGCCAGCAGCCACCAAAGTGGGGGAGGCCCTAATGAAAAACTGTTTTTT. Amino acid sequence: CASSHQSGGGPNEKLFF.

This chain links TRBV7-9 with TRBJ1-4, with a possible D match to TRBD1 (5 bases). Germline-derived CDR1 and CDR2 are SEHNR and FQNEAQ (reference sequence). CDR3 length: 19 residues. Trimming removed 2 bases from V and 0 bases from J, with 19 bases in between. In nucleotides, the CDR3 is TGTGCCAGCAGCTTAAGCCCGGGGGTCGGCTATGCAACTAATGAAAAACTGTTTTTT. This encodes CASSLSPGVGYATNEKLFF.

The gene calls are TRBV7-8 and TRBJ2-5; D is possibly TRBD1 (6 bases). Germline lookup yields CDR1 SGHVS and CDR2 FQNEAQ. The CDR3 is made up of 13 amino acids. The germline V and J ends were trimmed by 5 bases and 3 bases, with 10 bases remaining between them. CDR3 DNA sequence: TGTGCCAGCAGCATCGGACAGAAAGAGACCCAGTACTTC. This codes for CASSIGQKETQYF.

The chain uses TRBV9 and TRBJ1-2; 7 bases agree with TRBD1. Germline V gene data show CDR1 as SGDLS and CDR2 as YYNGEE. The V and J ends lost 1 base and 4 bases, in that order; junction bases with no gene match: 10. The CDR3 has 16 amino acids. CDR3 DNA: TGTGCCAGCAGCGTAACAGGACAGGCCGGGCCCTATGGCTACACCTTC. Translation: CASSVTGQAGPYGYTF. Complete variable domain (other parts from reference TRBV9 and TRBJ1-2): DSGVTQTPKHLITATGQRVTLRCSPRSGDLSVYWYQQSLDQGLQFLIQYYNGEERAKGNILERFSAQQFPDLHSELNLSSLELGDSALYFCASSVTGQAGPYGYTFGSGTRLTVV.

This clone was detected a few times. The V and J genes are TRBV5-1 and TRBJ2-3; no reliable D call. The V gene lost 3 bases and the J gene lost 2 bases, with 16 bases spanning the gap. The CDR3 has 16 amino acids. CDR1 SGHRS and CDR2 YFSETQ come from the germline V gene. The CDR3 DNA reads as TGCGCCAGCAGCTGGGTGGTTTTGGGCCTCACAGATACGCAGTATTTT. Its translation: CASSWVVLGLTDTQYF.

The chain employs TRBV28 and TRBJ2-1, with 9 bases that match TRBD2. The CDR3 runs 16 residues. The junction had 11 bases not matched to a gene; V was cut back by 7 bases and J by 4 bases. Germline values: CDR1 MDHEN, CDR2 SYDVKM. CDR3 nucleotides: TGTGCCAGCAATTCACGACTAGCGGTCGCTTACAATGAGCAGTTCTTC. The encoded protein is CASNSRLAVAYNEQFF.

The rearrangement uses TRBV30 and TRBJ1-5, with D perhaps matching TRBD1 (6 bases). V was pared by 5 bases and J by 7 bases, with 15 bases between. The CDR3 sequence is 13 residues long. Germline CDR1 is GTSNPN and CDR2 is SVGIG (reference sequence). CDR3 amino acids: CAWDRDTGQPQHF. The CDR3 region has the DNA TGTGCCTGGGACCGGGACACTGGGCAGCCCCAGCATTTT.

The rearrangement uses TRBV11-2 and TRBJ2-3, with unresolved D. Germline CDR1 SGHAT, CDR2 FQNNGV. V dropped 3 bases and J dropped 2 bases, with 3 bases sitting between them. The length of the CDR3 is 12 residues. The CDR3 coding sequence is TGTGCCAGCAGCTTCGTCACAGATACGCAGTATTTT. It encodes CASSFVTDTQYF.

The chain recombines TRBV5-5 with TRBJ2-7; TRBD1 matches 10 bases. Germline CDR1 reads SGHKS; CDR2 reads YYEKEE (reference sequence). V gave up 4 bases and J gave up 10 bases; unmatched junction bases: 11. The CDR3 length is 14 residues. This chain's CDR3 is CASSPPGTGALQYF. For the CDR3, the DNA is TGTGCCAGCAGCCCCCCCGGGACAGGGGCACTACAGTACTTC.

The CDR3 DNA follows: TGTGCCAGCAGCCTACCCCACCGGGGGGGCATATCGGGCTACACCTTC. As protein: CASSLPHRGGISGYTF. V usage is TRBV5-4 and J usage is TRBJ1-2; D might be TRBD1 (6 bases). V lost 4 bases and J 8 bases, leaving 24 bases between the germline ends. Looked up from germline, CDR1 is SGHNT and CDR2 is YYREEE (reference sequence). This CDR3 comprises 16 residues.

The V and J genes are TRBV7-3 and TRBJ2-3; 7 nucleotides line up with TRBD2. CDR3 length: 16 residues. Trimming took 5 bases from V and 0 from J; bases not matched to a gene: 8. CDR1 is SGHTA, CDR2 FQGTGA, per germline. The CDR3 sequence: CASSPYGSGSTDTQYF. CDR3 bases: TGTGCCAGCAGCCCCTATGGTAGCGGGAGCACAGATACGCAGTATTTT.